This is a list of T cell receptor beta chains from one sample in a study of blood T cell repertoires in COVID-19. Repertoires were generated with immunoSEQ multiplex PCR, while TCRdb's copy carries only in-frame clones and drops some. The data hold some 200,000 clones, with around 81% observed a single time. The sequenced sample was peripheral blood. The receptors come from a woman between 40 and 55 years old with COVID-19, enrolled during active disease. The CDR3 runs from the conserved cysteine through the conserved F or W.

j_gene: TRBJ1-1
v_gene: TRBV7-2
CDR3aa: CASSLWGRVTEAFF

j_gene: TRBJ1-2
v_gene: TRBV5-4
CDR3aa: CASSLQGAWVYGYTF

j_gene: TRBJ2-1
v_gene: TRBV7-9
CDR3aa: CASSLVPQGNEQFF

j_gene: TRBJ2-1
v_gene: TRBV3-1/TRBV3-2
CDR3aa: CASSQGVGNYNEQFF

j_gene: TRBJ2-1
v_gene: TRBV29-1
CDR3aa: CSVWTGGNEQFF

j_gene: TRBJ2-2
v_gene: TRBV7-6
CDR3aa: CASSLFSGDTGELFF

j_gene: TRBJ2-1
v_gene: TRBV30
CDR3aa: CAWNQLDYNEQFF

j_gene: TRBJ1-5
v_gene: TRBV27
CDR3aa: CASSLSGFSNQPQHF

j_gene: TRBJ2-1
v_gene: TRBV7-3
CDR3aa: CASSSLTSSYNEQFF

j_gene: TRBJ1-2
v_gene: TRBV19
CDR3aa: CASSPRDRGGYTF

j_gene: TRBJ1-6
v_gene: TRBV5-4
CDR3aa: CASAGDNSPLHF

j_gene: TRBJ1-4
v_gene: TRBV5-4
CDR3aa: CASSLGRGTEKLFF

j_gene: TRBJ1-2
v_gene: TRBV3-1/TRBV3-2
CDR3aa: CASSPTTGYGYTF

j_gene: TRBJ1-5
v_gene: TRBV13
CDR3aa: CASSLGWGRNQPQHF

j_gene: TRBJ2-5
v_gene: TRBV2
CDR3aa: CASMRGSGETQYF

j_gene: TRBJ2-1
v_gene: TRBV5-4
CDR3aa: CASSSDSISYNEQFF

j_gene: TRBJ1-2
v_gene: TRBV18
CDR3aa: CASSPNREGVGYTF

j_gene: TRBJ1-3
v_gene: TRBV28
CDR3aa: CASTTPEVVGSGNTIYF

j_gene: TRBJ2-3
v_gene: TRBV7-9
CDR3aa: CASTPKARDSSTDTQYF

j_gene: TRBJ1-2
v_gene: TRBV7-9
CDR3aa: CASSLTEPYLTF

j_gene: TRBJ1-1
v_gene: TRBV6-5
CDR3aa: CASSTGTPNTEAFF

j_gene: TRBJ2-2
v_gene: TRBV12-3/TRBV12-4
CDR3aa: CASSSVAPGELFF

j_gene: TRBJ1-6
v_gene: TRBV13
CDR3aa: CASSLWQSYNSPLHF

j_gene: TRBJ2-7
v_gene: TRBV4-1
CDR3aa: CASSQGDRGYEQYF